The TCR beta chain under discussion was sequenced for a study of STAT3 mutations in large granular lymphocyte leukemia. Study-level results: Every T-cell large granular lymphocyte leukemia patient had at least one immunodominant TCR beta clonotype.

Deletions cut 5 bases from V and 0 bases from J, with 11 bases between. The CDR3 spans 14 residues. CDR1 and CDR2 (germline): SQVTM, ANQGSEA. Repertoires were generated with immunoSEQ multiplex PCR, while TCRdb's copy carries only in-frame clones and drops some. The table shows over a thousand clones, with less than 2.5% occurring only once. Comments on this clone: Its antigen remains unknown.

V and J are TRBV29-1 and TRBJ1-5; D not resolved. This clonotype originated in a human donor with T large granular lymphocyte leukemia. Some clones in this sample may be carry-over from other donors' samples. The sequenced material came from PBMCs. This chain's CDR3 is CSVSGLYSNQPQHF. CDR3 nucleotides: TGCAGCGTTTCCGGATTATATAGCAATCAGCCCCAGCATTTT.